The source of this T cell receptor (beta chain) is a study of blood T cell repertoires in COVID-19. Background on the study: Acute-phase and convalescent COVID-19 samples originated in the United States, Italy and Spain. T cells, B-cell-depleted T cells, or PBMCs supplied cDNA or gDNA.

TCRdb keeps only in-frame clones here, not all; method: immunoSEQ multiplex PCR. In the table there are under 550,000 clones, around 90% of which are singletons. The germline V and J ends were trimmed by 6 bases and 6 bases, with 11 bases remaining between them. The germline gives CDR1 MNHEY, CDR2 SVGAGI. This CDR3 has 12 amino acids. The sequenced sample was peripheral blood. The chain employs TRBV6-5 and TRBJ1-2; TRBD1 might be the D (5 bases). The TCR sequence derives from a man between 18 and 29 years old with COVID-19, enrolled during active disease. In nucleotides, the CDR3 is TGTGCCAGCAGACCCAAGGGGCATGGCTACACCTTC. This encodes CASRPKGHGYTF.